These 20 T cell receptor beta chains share one sample of origin, sequenced in a study of CD8 T cells in Susac syndrome. An amount of RNA that ranged from roughly 0.5 to 1 ug was reverse transcribed with random hexamers. In TCRdb, the immunoSEQ multiplex PCR reads were re-called with MiXCR into one record per CDR3 protein. Counted here are roughly 400,000 distinct CDR3 sequences, approximately 85% occurring once; the ten biggest clones make up more than 0.09%. Sequences were obtained from CD8+ T cells from PBMCs. These receptors were collected from a human donor with multiple sclerosis.

This chain joins TRBV2 and TRBJ1-5; the D is unclear. This CDR3 is built from 14 residues. Trimming shortened V by 1 base and J by 2 bases, and 6 bases separated the two germline ends. Per the germline V gene, CDR1 is SNHLY and CDR2 is FYNNEI. The CDR3 region is CASSEGWGNQPQHF. The CDR3 region has the DNA TGTGCCAGCAGTGAAGGATGGGGCAATCAGCCCCAGCATTTT. Full variable domain (rest looked up from reference TRBV2 and TRBJ1-5): EPEVTQTPSHQVTQMGQEVILRCVPISNHLYFYWYRQILGQKVEFLVSFYNNEISEKSEIFDDQFSVERPDGSNFTLKIRSTKLEDSAMYFCASSEGWGNQPQHFGDGTRLSIL.

CDR3 in DNA: TGTGCCAGCAGCGTAGCTCCGTTGAACACTGAAGCTTTCTTT. This sequence encodes CASSVAPLNTEAFF. V and J are TRBV9 and TRBJ1-1; D gene uncertain. The germline V and J ends were trimmed by 0 bases and 0 bases, with 6 bases remaining between them. This CDR3 contains 14 residues. Germline CDR1 SGDLS, CDR2 YYNGEE.

This chain connects TRBV28 to TRBJ2-7; D remains unclear. The CDR3 sequence is 12 residues long. V was cut by 5 bases and J by 12 bases, with 17 bases left in between. CDR1 is MDHEN and CDR2 is SYDVKM in the germline V gene. CDR3 coding DNA: TGTGCCAGCAGTCCAGTGGCCGGGCTACGGTACTTC. Its protein product is CASSPVAGLRYF.

The CDR3 region is CASSPSGTRTENEQFF. As DNA, the CDR3 is TGCGCCAGCAGCCCCTCCGGGACTAGGACCGAGAATGAGCAGTTCTTC. The chain carries TRBV4-1 and TRBJ2-1; 8 bases match TRBD2. The CDR3 is 16 residues long. Germline lookup yields CDR1 MGHRA and CDR2 YSYEKL. The ends lost 4 bases at V and 7 bases at J; junction bases unmatched: 12.

CDR3: CASSRELSYNEQFF. CDR3 DNA sequence: TGTGCCAGCAGTCGGGAGTTGTCCTACAATGAGCAGTTCTTC. The V and J genes are TRBV11-2 and TRBJ2-1; the D gene is possibly TRBD2 (6 bases). Per germline, CDR1 SGHAT and CDR2 FQNNGV. The ends were cut back, 6 bases at V and 1 base at J, with 10 bases in the middle. CDR3 length: 14 residues.

The rearrangement links TRBV19 to TRBJ1-4, with TRBD1 matching over 10 bases. The CDR3 contains 15 residues. Germline V gene data show CDR1 as LNHDA and CDR2 as SQIVND (reference sequence). Trimming removed 5 bases from V and 11 bases from J; junction bases left unmatched: 11. The CDR3 here is CASSLRPGTGDKLFF. Here the CDR3 DNA reads TGTGCCAGTAGTCTACGTCCCGGGACAGGGGACAAACTGTTTTTT.

The chain joins TRBV4-1 to TRBJ1-2; tentative D call: TRBD1 (6 bases). Germline-derived CDR1 and CDR2 are MGHRA and YSYEKL. The CDR3 has 13 residues. Trimming took 6 bases from V and 2 from J, leaving 10 bases between them. CDR3 loop: CASRSTGNYGYTF. CDR3 sequence (DNA): TGCGCCAGCAGAAGCACAGGGAACTATGGCTACACCTTC.

The chain uses TRBV7-9 and TRBJ1-4; no clear D gene. CDR1 SEHNR and CDR2 FQNEAQ come from the germline V gene (reference sequence). This CDR3 contains 16 residues. Trimming pared 5 bases from V and 4 bases from J, leaving 17 bases between. CDR3 protein: CASSPWLGDYNEKLFF. In DNA form, the CDR3 reads TGTGCCAGCAGCCCCTGGTTGGGAGACTATAATGAAAAACTGTTTTTT.

This chain uses TRBV19 with TRBJ1-1; 8 bases align to TRBD1. The germline CDR1 and CDR2 sequences are LNHDA and SQIVND (reference sequence). Unmatched junction bases numbered 18, after V lost 3 bases and J lost 6 bases. The CDR3 contains 18 residues. This CDR3 is CASSIKEFGGDRRAEAFF. The CDR3 DNA follows: TGTGCCAGTAGTATCAAAGAATTCGGCGGGGACAGGAGGGCTGAAGCTTTCTTT.

V and J are TRBV5-1 and TRBJ2-7; D possibly uses TRBD1 or TRBD2 (6 bases each). The germline CDR1 and CDR2 sequences are SGHRS and YFSETQ. The CDR3 totals 12 residues. The V and J ends lost 3 bases and 6 bases respectively, with 10 bases between them. The CDR3 bases are TGCGCCAGCAGCTACCGGGGGCGCGAGCAGTACTTC. Residues: CASSYRGREQYF.

The chain recombines TRBV25-1 with TRBJ2-4; possible D gene TRBD2, 6 bases. The CDR3 is 14 amino acids. The V gene's germline CDR1 is MGHDK and CDR2 SYGVNS. Trimming cost V 3 bases and J 7 bases, with 13 bases left between them. CDR3 loop: CASSDQMEGNIQYF. The CDR3 nucleotides are TGTGCCAGCAGTGACCAGATGGAGGGTAACATTCAGTACTTC.

This clonotype was seen a handful of times. The chain has TRBV6-2 or TRBV6-3 and TRBJ2-3; D might be TRBD2 (5 bases). CDR1 and CDR2 from the germline V gene are MNHEY and SVGEGT. CDR3 length: 15 amino acids. Deletions cut 2 bases from V and 4 bases from J, with 13 bases between. The CDR3 here is CASSYQSRGSDTQYF. As DNA, the CDR3 is TGTGCCAGCAGTTACCAATCCCGGGGTTCAGATACGCAGTATTTT.

This clonotype was found once. The V and J genes are TRBV7-9 and TRBJ2-2; tentative D call: TRBD1 (6 bases). With 6 bases removed from V and 7 bases from J, the gap between germline ends came to 15 bases. From germline, CDR1 is SEHNR and CDR2 FQNEAQ (reference sequence). The CDR3 has 14 residues. This CDR3 is CASRGQWKIGELFF. CDR3 nucleotides: TGTGCCAGCAGAGGACAGTGGAAAATCGGGGAGCTGTTTTTT.

The J gene is TRBJ2-1, the V gene TRBV4-1; possibly TRBD2 for D (6 bases). Trimming shortened V by 2 bases and J by 10 bases, and 15 bases separated the two germline ends. Germline CDR1 is MGHRA and CDR2 is YSYEKL. The CDR3 has 14 residues. The CDR3 DNA reads as TGCGCCAGCAGCCAATTGGAGGGCGGGGTGGAGCAGTTCTTC. Protein product: CASSQLEGGVEQFF.

The V and J genes are TRBV29-1 and TRBJ1-2; a weak D match, TRBD1 (6 bases). Trimming cost V 4 bases and J 3 bases, with 18 bases left between them. The CDR3 spans 15 residues. From germline, CDR1 is SQVTM and CDR2 ANQGSEA. In DNA form, the CDR3 reads TGCAGCGTTGTATCAGCAGGGGAGCAGGACTATGGCTACACCTTC. Its translation is CSVVSAGEQDYGYTF.

This chain links TRBV6-1 with TRBJ2-5; no clear D gene. The CDR3 length is 17 residues. Between the trimmed V and J ends, which lost 5 bases and 1 base, there was a span of 20 bases. Germline V gene sequence: CDR1 MNHNS, CDR2 SASEGT. CDR3 amino acids: CASSPRPSFLLQETQYF. CDR3 sequence (DNA): TGTGCCAGCAGTCCGCGTCCCAGTTTCTTGCTCCAAGAGACCCAGTACTTC.

The rearrangement joins TRBV27 to TRBJ2-1; D unresolved. CDR1 is MNHEY, CDR2 SMNVEV, per germline (reference sequence). The CDR3 is 14 residues long. V was trimmed by 5 bases and J by 7 bases, leaving 15 bases between them. The CDR3 loop is CASSLPSSGNEQFF. CDR3 nucleotide sequence: TGTGCCAGCAGTCTTCCTTCTTCTGGGAATGAGCAGTTCTTC.

This chain links TRBV4-1 with TRBJ2-1; 11 nucleotides line up with TRBD2. The CDR3 contains 16 residues. Germline-derived CDR1 and CDR2 are MGHRA and YSYEKL. V shed 2 bases and J 11 bases; nucleotides not matched to a gene: 11. CDR3 loop: CASSQPTSGTPSQQFF. CDR3 nucleotide sequence: TGCGCCAGCAGCCAACCGACTAGCGGGACCCCGTCGCAGCAGTTCTTC.

The chain recombines TRBV5-1 with TRBJ2-3; tentative D call: TRBD2 (5 bases). The CDR3 consists of 14 residues. CDR1 and CDR2 (germline): SGHRS, YFSETQ. V lost 4 bases to trimming and J lost 1 base, with 10 bases between them. The CDR3 loop is CASSSNGGTDTQYF. CDR3 sequence (DNA): TGCGCCAGCAGCAGTAACGGGGGCACAGATACGCAGTATTTT.

The chain links TRBV11-1 to TRBJ2-3; 8 positions agree with TRBD1. Germline V gene sequence: CDR1 SGHAT, CDR2 FQDESV (reference sequence). The CDR3 length is 15 residues. With 5 bases clipped from V and 4 bases from J, the junction kept 8 bases outside the gene matches. DNA of the CDR3: TGTGCCAGCAGCCCGACAGGGGAAAGGGCAGATACGCAGTATTTT. This translates into CASSPTGERADTQYF.